A single sample is the source of the 16 T cell receptor beta chains below, sequenced in a study of human versus mouse CDR3 diversity and MHC coevolution. Generated by immunoSEQ multiplex PCR, the TCRdb table keeps only in-frame clones and is missing some. Among about 60,000 clones, 90% to 95% were seen once, and the ten largest hold under 20%. What was sequenced was naive CD4+ T cells from blood. Subset here: CD45RO-negative CD62L-positive naive CD4 T cells. The receptors derive from a person in their sixties in good health.

V and J are TRBV6-1 and TRBJ2-3, with 7 bases aligning to TRBD2. Germline V gives CDR1 MNHNS, CDR2 SASEGT. The J segment lost 2 bases and the V segment lost 3 bases, leaving 8 bases of the junction unmatched. This CDR3 region has 16 residues. CDR3 sequence reads: CASSDSPSGFTDTQYF. The CDR3 DNA reads TGTGCCAGCAGTGACAGCCCTAGCGGTTTCACAGATACGCAGTATTTT.

This chain joins TRBV5-4 and TRBJ2-1; 8 bases are a match to TRBD2. V shed 7 bases and J 7 bases; nucleotides not matched to a gene: 16. Germline CDR1 and CDR2: SGHNT and YYREEE (reference sequence). This CDR3 has 16 amino acids. The CDR3 DNA sequence: TGTGCCAGCGGGTCCCGAGAGGCGGGGGGCCGGAATGAGCAGTTCTTC. Protein sequence: CASGSREAGGRNEQFF.

In its sample, this clone was seen once. The rearrangement joins TRBV5-1 to TRBJ1-1; no firm D call. This CDR3 has 17 amino acids. V shed 6 bases and J shed 0 bases, with 21 bases lying between them. Germline V gene sequence: CDR1 SGHRS, CDR2 YFSETQ. CDR3 region: CASKLLPQDTMNTEAFF. In DNA, the CDR3 is TGCGCCAGCAAGCTTCTCCCGCAAGACACCATGAACACTGAAGCTTTCTTT.

The chain joins TRBV19 to TRBJ2-7; a possible D gene is TRBD1 (6 bases). This CDR3 region has 14 residues. The germline V gene has CDR1 LNHDA and CDR2 SQIVND (reference sequence). V was clipped by 4 bases and J by 3 bases, with 13 bases between them. The CDR3 coding sequence is TGTGCCAGTAGTACAGACAGAGGGGGCTACGAGCAGTACTTC. This sequence encodes CASSTDRGGYEQYF.

V gene TRBV5-1 combines with J gene TRBJ2-7; TRBD2 is a possible D gene (6 bases). Germline V CDR1 and CDR2: SGHRS, YFSETQ. Trimming stripped 3 bases from V and 3 bases from J, with 13 bases between. This CDR3 is 14 amino acids long. CDR3 protein: CASSSGTGNYEQYF. In DNA, the CDR3 is TGCGCCAGCAGCTCGGGGACTGGAAACTACGAGCAGTACTTC.

V is TRBV14 and J is TRBJ1-4, with D uncertain. The CDR3 covers 15 residues. V was pared by 1 base and J by 0 bases, with 6 bases between. Per the germline V gene, CDR1 is SGHDN and CDR2 is FVKESK. For the CDR3, the DNA is TGTGCCAGCAGCCAAGGGGGAGCAACTAATGAAAAACTGTTTTTT. This encodes CASSQGGATNEKLFF.

The chain links TRBV13 to TRBJ2-2; 8 bases are shared with TRBD2. This CDR3 region has 17 residues. Germline-derived CDR1 and CDR2 are PRHDT and FYEKMQ (reference sequence). J lost 7 bases, V lost 5 bases, and 15 bases had no gene match. CDR3 in DNA: TGTGCCAGCAGCCTCCCGTGGCGAGCGGGAGCCAGCGGGGAGCTGTTTTTT. Its protein is CASSLPWRAGASGELFF.

V gene TRBV5-4 combines with J gene TRBJ2-2; 8 nucleotides line up with TRBD2. The CDR3 covers 15 residues. V shed 3 bases and J 5 bases; nucleotides not matched to a gene: 6. Looked up from germline, CDR1 is SGHNT and CDR2 is YYREEE (reference sequence). The CDR3 reads CASSSAGERTGELFF. The CDR3 DNA reads TGTGCCAGCAGCTCAGCGGGAGAGCGTACCGGGGAGCTGTTTTTT.

This rearrangement joins TRBV9 to TRBJ1-1; 8 bases map to TRBD1. This CDR3 has 12 residues. With V trimmed by 4 bases and J by 8 bases, 4 bases remained unmatched. The germline V gene has CDR1 SGDLS and CDR2 YYNGEE. The CDR3: CASSLDRGEAFF. The CDR3 coding sequence is TGTGCCAGCAGCTTAGACAGGGGCGAAGCTTTCTTT. The whole variable domain, remainder taken from reference TRBV9 and TRBJ1-1, is DSGVTQTPKHLITATGQRVTLRCSPRSGDLSVYWYQQSLDQGLQFLIQYYNGEERAKGNILERFSAQQFPDLHSELNLSSLELGDSALYFCASSLDRGEAFFGQGTRLTVV.

The genes are TRBV15 and TRBJ1-5, with 7 bases fitting TRBD1. CDR1 and CDR2 (germline): LNHNV, YYDKDF (reference sequence). The CDR3 spans 14 residues. After removal of 7 bases from V and 3 bases from J, the junction contained 6 bases not matched to a gene. The CDR3 DNA is TGTGCCACCAAGGGGGCCGGCCTCAATCAGCCCCAGCATTTT. Its protein is CATKGAGLNQPQHF.

This chain joins TRBV19 and TRBJ2-3; TRBD2 matches 7 bases. Germline V lookup: CDR1 LNHDA, CDR2 SQIVND (reference sequence). V lost 5 bases to trimming and J lost 2 bases; unmatched junction nucleotides: 4. The CDR3 runs 14 residues. The CDR3 bases are TGTGCCAGTAGTCGGGGGGAGTTCACAGATACGCAGTATTTT. It codes for CASSRGEFTDTQYF.

The genes are TRBV5-1 and TRBJ2-3, with 7 bases aligning to TRBD1. J gave up 2 bases and V 5 bases, and 5 bases lay outside the gene matches. This CDR3 is 14 amino acids long. Germline lookup yields CDR1 SGHRS and CDR2 YFSETQ. CDR3 sequence reads: CASSPGQNTDTQYF. The CDR3 nucleotides read TGCGCCAGCAGTCCGGGACAGAACACAGATACGCAGTATTTT.

V gene TRBV5-1 combines with J gene TRBJ2-5; maybe TRBD2 (6 bases). Germline V gene sequence: CDR1 SGHRS, CDR2 YFSETQ. CDR3 length: 15 amino acids. Trimming removed 0 bases at V and 1 base at J, with 10 bases between. CDR3 in DNA: TGCGCCAGCAGCTTGGCCCTAGCGACCCAAGAGACCCAGTACTTC. Its protein is CASSLALATQETQYF.

This chain uses TRBV18 with TRBJ2-7; D remains unclear. The CDR3 loop spans 15 amino acids. Germline V gives CDR1 KGHSH, CDR2 LQKENI. V lost 3 bases and J lost 2, with 14 bases in between. The CDR3 DNA follows: TGTGCCAGCTCACCCTCGGAGATCAGACCCTACGAGCAGTACTTC. Its protein is CASSPSEIRPYEQYF.

V usage is TRBV6-5 and J usage is TRBJ2-7; 10 positions agree with TRBD2. This CDR3 region has 14 residues. Per the germline V gene, CDR1 is MNHEY and CDR2 is SVGAGI. V was pared by 6 bases and J by 6 bases, with 8 bases of the junction left unmatched. The CDR3 sequence: CASRRTSGGTEQYF. DNA for the CDR3: TGTGCCAGCAGGAGGACTAGCGGAGGGACCGAGCAGTACTTC.

The chain combines TRBV14 with TRBJ2-5; maybe TRBD2 (6 bases). This CDR3 spans 15 amino acids. Germline CDR1 reads SGHDN; CDR2 reads FVKESK. The ends were cut back, 1 base at V and 4 bases at J, with 13 bases in the middle. The CDR3 loop reads CASSQVSGVTETQYF. In DNA form, the CDR3 reads TGTGCCAGCAGCCAAGTGTCGGGGGTAACAGAGACCCAGTACTTC. Using reference TRBV14 and TRBJ2-5 for the parts outside the CDR3, the full variable domain is EAGVTQFPSHSVIEKGQTVTLRCDPISGHDNLYWYRRVMGKEIKFLLHFVKESKQDESGMPNNRFLAERTGGTYSTLKVQPAELEDSGVYFCASSQVSGVTETQYFGPGTRLLVL.